One T cell receptor (beta chain) is described in this entry. The target antigen is unknown. This CDR3 has 13 residues. Germline V gene data show CDR1 as SGHNT and CDR2 as YYREEE (reference sequence). The source of the sample is a study of T cell clusters in autoimmune cytopenias. Study-level findings and limits: Primary autoimmune cytopenia patients appeared to lack physiological T cell clusters present in healthy donors. Active autoimmune hepatitis patients had approximately 3.2-fold fewer exclusive TRB clusters than healthy donors. TRB repertoire shifts in secondary cytopenia and chronic lymphocytic leukemia mostly reflected lymphoma, not autoimmunity.

TRB rearrangements were amplified by touch-down multiplex PCR with mixed TRB-A/B primers. TCRdb reprocessed the multiplex PCR reads and keeps a single row for each CDR3 protein, giving no DNA. The sample totals 6,000 to 7,000 distinct CDR3 sequences. Approximately 40,000 genome equivalents of blood DNA were amplified for TRB. The chain has TRBV5-4 and TRBJ2-7; TCRdb reports TRBD1, a call that lacks DNA to check it against. Specimen: peripheral blood. This clonotype was sampled from a human donor with an autoimmune cytopenia or autoimmune hepatitis (not recorded which). The CDR3 sequence: CASSPGTAYEQYF.